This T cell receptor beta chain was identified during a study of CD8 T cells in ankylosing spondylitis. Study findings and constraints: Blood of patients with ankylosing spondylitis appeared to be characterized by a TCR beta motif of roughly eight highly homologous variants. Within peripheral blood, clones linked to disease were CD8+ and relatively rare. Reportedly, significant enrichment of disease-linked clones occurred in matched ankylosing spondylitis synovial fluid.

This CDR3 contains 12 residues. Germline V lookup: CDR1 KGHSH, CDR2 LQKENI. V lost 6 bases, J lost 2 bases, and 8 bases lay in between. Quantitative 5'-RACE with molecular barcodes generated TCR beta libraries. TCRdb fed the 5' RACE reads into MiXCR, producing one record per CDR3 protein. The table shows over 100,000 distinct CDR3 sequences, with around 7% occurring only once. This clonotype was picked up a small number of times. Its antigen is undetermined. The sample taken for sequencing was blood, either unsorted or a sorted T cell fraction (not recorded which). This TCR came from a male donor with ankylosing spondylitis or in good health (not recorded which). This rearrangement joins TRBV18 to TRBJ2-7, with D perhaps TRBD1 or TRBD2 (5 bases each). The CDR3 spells CASSGTAYEQYF. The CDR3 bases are TGTGCCAGCTCCGGGACGGCCTACGAGCAGTACTTC.